The rows below give T cell receptor beta chains drawn from one sample of a study of blood T cell repertoires in COVID-19. Using immunoSEQ multiplex PCR, the repertoire was profiled, and TCRdb retains in-frame clones only, with some absent. The sample lists fewer than 60,000 clones; roughly 88% were seen once. Material for sequencing was peripheral blood. The receptors shown here come from a human donor in a cohort sampled during active COVID-19. The CDR3 runs from the conserved cysteine through the conserved F or W. D genes are given only for firm matches. Only some rows state a clone size, as once, few, many or a class for expanded clones.

v_call	clone_size	d_call	j_call	cdr3_nt	cdr3_aa
TRBV7-2	-	-	TRBJ2-1	TGTGCCAGCAGTTTCGGACTTCCCCCGAATAATGAGCAGTTCTTC	CASSFGLPPNNEQFF
TRBV6-1	-	-	TRBJ1-4	TGTGCCAGCAGTGAATTGGAGAGATTTAATGAAAAACTGTTTTTT	CASSELERFNEKLFF
TRBV19	-	-	TRBJ1-2	TGTGCCAGTAGCACCGGGCAGGGCAACTATGGCTACACCTTC	CASSTGQGNYGYTF
TRBV4-3	-	TRBD2	TRBJ2-2	TGCGCCAGCAGCCTTCACCAAGCGGGGGCCCGGAACACCGGGGAGCTGTTTTTT	CASSLHQAGARNTGELFF
TRBV4-1	-	TRBD2	TRBJ2-1	TGCGCCAGCAGCCACCTCGGGGGGGTAGCGGGGAGTGGGGAGCAGTTCTTC	CASSHLGGVAGSGEQFF
TRBV3-1/TRBV3-2	-	TRBD2	TRBJ2-2	TGTGCCAGCAGCCAAGAGGGACTAGCGGAATCGAACACCGGGGAGCTGTTTTTT	CASSQEGLAESNTGELFF
TRBV16	few	-	TRBJ1-3	TGTGCCAGCAGCCAATCGGGTCCGGGCTCTGGAAACACCATATATTTT	CASSQSGPGSGNTIYF
TRBV6-5	few	-	TRBJ1-1	-	CASILDRGGTEAFF
TRBV5-4	few	-	TRBJ2-3	TGTGCCAGCAGCTTGGATGGGTGGAGGACAGATACGCAGTATTTT	CASSLDGWRTDTQYF
TRBV7-2	once	TRBD1	TRBJ1-4	TGTGCCAGCAGCCGGGGGACAGCCGATGAAAAACTGTTTTTT	CASSRGTADEKLFF
TRBV5-1	-	TRBD1	TRBJ2-2	TGCGCCAGCAGTGTCACAGGGGGGACCGGGGAGCTGTTTTTT	CASSVTGGTGELFF
TRBV25-1	few	-	TRBJ2-7	TGTGCCAGCAGTCCCCGAGGGGACTTCAAATACTTC	CASSPRGDFKYF
TRBV7-2	-	-	TRBJ1-4	TGTGCCAGCAGCTTAGGGGCGGGCCGTAATGAAAAACTGTTTTTT	CASSLGAGRNEKLFF
TRBV3-1/TRBV3-2	few	TRBD1	TRBJ1-2	TGTGCCAGCAGCCATAGGGTATACCTGACAGGGGGCCTACGGGGCTACACCTTC	CASSHRVYLTGGLRGYTF
TRBV11-2	-	TRBD1	TRBJ1-2	TGTGCCAGCAGCCTGGACAGGGTAGTATTAGGCTACACCTTC	CASSLDRVVLGYTF
TRBV5-4	-	TRBD2	TRBJ2-3	TGTGCCAGCAGCTCGACTAGCGGATCCACAGATACGCAGTATTTT	CASSSTSGSTDTQYF
TRBV4-2	-	TRBD2	TRBJ2-7	TGTGCCAGCAGCCAAGCGCCTGCTAGCGGAAGCTCCTACGAGCAGTACTTC	CASSQAPASGSSYEQYF
TRBV5-1	-	-	TRBJ2-7	TGCGCCAGCAGCAACGGAGGAGGGGGCCCTCGGTACGAGCAGTACTTC	CASSNGGGGPRYEQYF
TRBV29-1	-	-	TRBJ1-4	TGCAGCGCCACCGGGGGGGCTGAAAAACTGTTTTTT	CSATGGAEKLFF
TRBV5-1	-	TRBD1	TRBJ1-6	TGCGCCAGCAGCCAGGGGACAGTTGGTTCACCCCTCCACTTT	CASSQGTVGSPLHF
TRBV19	-	-	TRBJ2-1	TGTGCCAGAGCTACAGGGTACAATGAGCAGTTCTTC	CARATGYNEQFF
TRBV27	-	-	TRBJ1-1	TGTGCCAGCAGCTTTACAGGGTTAGGAGCTGAAGCTTTCTTT	CASSFTGLGAEAFF
TRBV2	-	TRBD1	TRBJ1-5	TGTGCCAGCAGGGGACAGGGTCCCCAGCCCCAGCATTTT	CASRGQGPQPQHF
TRBV6-2/TRBV6-3	-	TRBD1	TRBJ2-4	TGTGCCAGCAGCACATCAACAGGGGGCGAAGTTCAGTACTTC	CASSTSTGGEVQYF
TRBV19	-	TRBD2	TRBJ2-5	TGTGCCAGTAACGAAAGACTAGCCTTCCAAGAGACCCAGTACTTC	CASNERLAFQETQYF
TRBV4-1	few	TRBD1	TRBJ2-7	TGCGCCAGCAGCCATGTCTACTCAGGGGGCTACGAGCAGTACTTC	CASSHVYSGGYEQYF
TRBV5-1	-	TRBD1	TRBJ2-7	TGCGCCAGCAGCTTGACAGGGGAGCACGAGCAGTACTTC	CASSLTGEHEQYF
TRBV2	-	-	TRBJ2-1	TGTGCCAGCAGCCCCCGGCGCGGGGCCGGGAATGAGCAGTTCTTC	CASSPRRGAGNEQFF
TRBV19	few	TRBD1	TRBJ1-6	TGTGCCAGTAGAGGGACAGGGGGCAATTCACCCCTCCACTTT	CASRGTGGNSPLHF
TRBV11-2	-	TRBD2	TRBJ2-3	TGTGCCAGCAGCCGCAGGACTAGCGGAGATAGCACAGATACGCAGTATTTT	CASSRRTSGDSTDTQYF
TRBV3-1/TRBV3-2	once	-	TRBJ1-3	TGTGCCAGCAGCCAAGGGGAGGGAAACACCATATATTTT	CASSQGEGNTIYF
TRBV5-1	-	-	TRBJ2-2	TGCGCCAGCAGCTTGGGGTCGGGCAGGGGCACCGGGGAGCTGTTTTTT	CASSLGSGRGTGELFF
TRBV25-1	-	-	TRBJ2-7	TGTGCCAGCAGTGAATTCGGAGCCTACGAGCAGTACTTC	CASSEFGAYEQYF
TRBV11-2	-	TRBD2	TRBJ2-5	TGTGCCAGCAGCACCGGACTAGCGGGAGGTGGGACCCAGTACTTC	CASSTGLAGGGTQYF
TRBV10-2	-	TRBD2	TRBJ2-3	TGCGCCAGCAGGGCGACTAGCGGGGCTAGCACAGATACGCAGTATTTT	CASRATSGASTDTQYF
TRBV7-2	-	TRBD2	TRBJ2-6	TGTGCCAGCAGCTTAGAGAGCGGGGGGGCCTCTGGGGCCAACGTCCTGACTTTC	CASSLESGGASGANVLTF
TRBV11-2	-	TRBD2	TRBJ2-1	TGTGCCAGCAGCGGGACTAGCGGGGGAGGTGAGCAGTTCTTC	CASSGTSGGGEQFF
TRBV11-2	-	-	TRBJ1-4	TGTGCCAGCAGCCCCCGATCGGGAGCTAATGAAAAACTGTTTTTT	CASSPRSGANEKLFF
TRBV6-1	-	-	TRBJ1-1	TGTGCCAGCAGTGTACTCTCGACAGCCCAATACGGTGAAGCTTTCTTT	CASSVLSTAQYGEAFF
TRBV13	-	-	TRBJ2-5	TGTGCCAGCAGCCCAGCGGGCCGGGGGACCCAGTACTTC	CASSPAGRGTQYF
TRBV9	-	-	TRBJ1-3	TGTGCCAGCAGCGTAGAGGGGTCACGGGGAAACACCATATATTTT	CASSVEGSRGNTIYF
TRBV24-1	-	-	TRBJ1-5	TGTGCCACCAGCGACAGCGTTCCGGGTGGGGCCCAGCATTTT	CATSDSVPGGAQHF
TRBV4-3	-	TRBD1	TRBJ1-2	TGCGCCAGCAGCCAGGCCATTGGGACAGGGACTAACTATGGCTACACCTTC	CASSQAIGTGTNYGYTF
TRBV10-3	-	TRBD1	TRBJ2-2	TGTGCCATCAGTCCCACTGACAGGGATACCGGGGAGCTGTTTTTT	CAISPTDRDTGELFF
TRBV6-5	-	-	TRBJ1-6	TGTGCCAGCAGTTACGCGATACAGGTTACGGGTTCACCCCTCCACTTT	CASSYAIQVTGSPLHF
TRBV27	-	TRBD2	TRBJ2-7	TGTGCCAGCAGTTTAGGGACTAGCGGGCGTACCTACGAGCAGTACTTC	CASSLGTSGRTYEQYF
TRBV4-1	-	TRBD2	TRBJ2-1	TGCGCCAGCAGCCAAGATAGGCTAGCGGGGGGGCCAGGAAATGAGCAGTTCTTC	CASSQDRLAGGPGNEQFF
TRBV10-1	few	-	TRBJ2-7	TGCGCCAGCAGTGAGGTAGGGGGCGAGCAGTACTTC	CASSEVGGEQYF
TRBV7-6	-	-	TRBJ1-6	TGTGCCAGCAGCTTAGATCCTTATAATTCACCCCTCCACTTT	CASSLDPYNSPLHF
TRBV4-2	-	-	TRBJ1-6	TGTGCCAGCACCAGCCCGAGCTCCTATAATTCACCCCTCCACTTT	CASTSPSSYNSPLHF
TRBV5-6	-	TRBD2	TRBJ2-1	TGTGCCAGCAGCTTGGCTGGGGCAGGGAGGGGAAGCTCCTACAATGAGCAGTTCTTC	CASSLAGAGRGSSYNEQFF
TRBV5-1	-	-	TRBJ2-1	TGCGCCAGCAGCTTGGAGGGCAGGGGCTACAATGAGCAGTTCTTC	CASSLEGRGYNEQFF
TRBV7-8	-	TRBD2	TRBJ2-7	TGTGCCAGCAGCTTACTATCTAGCGGGAGTATAGGTGAGCAGTACTTC	CASSLLSSGSIGEQYF
TRBV2	-	TRBD1	TRBJ1-1	TGTGCCAGCAGTATGACAGGGGGAGGCACTGAAGCTTTCTTT	CASSMTGGGTEAFF
TRBV19	-	TRBD1	TRBJ2-6	TGTGCCAGTAGCCGACAGGGGAACTCTGGGGCCAACGTCCTGACTTTC	CASSRQGNSGANVLTF
TRBV28	-	-	TRBJ1-1	TGTGCCAGCAGTCCCCTACAGGGAACGGACACTGAAGCTTTCTTT	CASSPLQGTDTEAFF
TRBV10-1	-	-	TRBJ2-7	TGCGCCAGCAGTGAGGGGCTTTCCTACGAGCAGTACTTC	CASSEGLSYEQYF